The next 12 T cell receptor beta chains were all read from a single sample in a study of T cells after somatic rescue of genetic block. The method was immunoSEQ multiplex PCR; TCRdb's version includes in-frame clones alone and lacks a portion of them. The sample includes approximately 11,000 clones, roughly 70% of them seen just once. Sequencing was carried out using peripheral blood mononuclear cells (PBMCs). These receptor sequences come from a boy younger than 18.

The CDR3 DNA sequence: TGTGCCAGCAGCTTAGCGGGGGGGCCGAAAGAGACCCAGTACTTC. This codes for CASSLAGGPKETQYF. The V and J genes are TRBV7-9 and TRBJ2-5; TRBD2 might be the D (7 bases). Trimming removed 0 bases at V and 3 bases at J, with 11 bases between. Germline CDR1 SEHNR, CDR2 FQNEAQ (reference sequence). The CDR3 sequence is 15 residues long. Full variable domain (missing parts from reference TRBV7-9 and TRBJ2-5): DTGVSQNPRHKITKRGQNVTFRCDPISEHNRLYWYRQTLGQGPEFLTYFQNEAQLEKSRLLSDRFSAERPKGSFSTLEIQRTEQGDSAMYLCASSLAGGPKETQYFGPGTRLLVL.

The chain carries TRBV5-1 and TRBJ2-3; weak D call: TRBD1 (5 bases). This CDR3 is built from 16 residues. CDR1 is SGHRS, CDR2 YFSETQ, per germline. Deletions cut 1 base from V and 6 bases from J, with 18 bases between. The CDR3 reads CASSLSPGGAGDTQYF. The CDR3 DNA sequence: TGCGCCAGCAGCTTGTCGCCCGGTGGGGCCGGGGATACGCAGTATTTT. Full variable domain (missing parts from reference TRBV5-1 and TRBJ2-3): KAGVTQTPRYLIKTRGQQVTLSCSPISGHRSVSWYQQTPGQGLQFLFEYFSETQRNKGNFPGRFSGRQFSNSRSEMNVSTLELGDSALYLCASSLSPGGAGDTQYFGPGTRLTVL.

The J gene is TRBJ2-5, the V gene TRBV28; D possibly uses TRBD1 or TRBD2 (6 bases each). CDR3 size: 12 residues. With 7 bases removed from V and 4 bases from J, the gap between germline ends came to 10 bases. CDR1 and CDR2 (germline): MDHEN, SYDVKM. CDR3 coding DNA: TGTGCCAGCAAGGGGGGAGGAGAGACCCAGTACTTC. Translation: CASKGGGETQYF.

The chain combines TRBV6-5 with TRBJ1-3; 8 bases agree with TRBD1. Germline CDR1 reads MNHEY; CDR2 reads SVGAGI. Unmatched junction bases numbered 4, after V lost 6 bases and J lost 0 bases. The CDR3 runs to 15 residues. CDR3 DNA: TGTGCCAGCAGGACCAGGGGGCTCTCTGGAAACACCATATATTTT. It translates to CASRTRGLSGNTIYF.

This clone has a single count. The genes are TRBV5-1 and TRBJ2-1; possible D gene TRBD1, 6 bases. The CDR3 totals 15 residues. With 4 bases removed from V and 9 bases from J, the gap between germline ends came to 20 bases. The V gene's germline CDR1 is SGHRS and CDR2 YFSETQ. Here the CDR3 reads CASSHGLTGLSEQFF. The CDR3 DNA reads TGCGCCAGCAGCCACGGGCTCACAGGGCTCAGTGAGCAGTTCTTC.

CDR3 region: CASSEYAGLGTQYF. CDR3 coding DNA: TGTGCCAGCAGTGAATATGCGGGTTTGGGGACCCAGTACTTC. V is TRBV2 and J is TRBJ2-5; a possible D gene is TRBD2 (5 bases). Between the trimmed V and J ends, which lost 2 bases and 7 bases, there was a span of 14 bases. Germline CDR1 is SNHLY and CDR2 is FYNNEI. This CDR3 spans 14 amino acids.

The chain couples TRBV19 to TRBJ1-1, with 11 bases aligning to TRBD1. V shed 2 bases and J 5 bases; nucleotides not matched to a gene: 7. The CDR3 extends over 16 amino acids. The germline V gene has CDR1 LNHDA and CDR2 SQIVND (reference sequence). CDR3 protein: CASSIIGTGGRTEAFF. The CDR3 DNA follows: TGTGCCAGTAGTATAATAGGGACAGGGGGTAGGACTGAAGCTTTCTTT.

This clone was detected only a few times. V usage is TRBV18 and J usage is TRBJ1-1; the match to TRBD1 covers 7 bases. CDR3 length: 14 residues. With 6 bases clipped from V and 1 base from J, the junction kept 5 bases outside the gene matches. The germline V gene has CDR1 KGHSH and CDR2 LQKENI. CDR3 bases: TGTGCCAGCTCGAGACAGGGAAGGAACACTGAAGCTTTCTTT. Protein sequence: CASSRQGRNTEAFF.

The chain has TRBV28 and TRBJ2-7; D may be TRBD1 (5 bases). Trimming shortened V by 2 bases and J by 5 bases, and 10 bases separated the two germline ends. The CDR3 loop spans 13 amino acids. Germline V gives CDR1 MDHEN, CDR2 SYDVKM. DNA for the CDR3: TGTGCCAGCAGTTTAAGGACAAGGGACGAGCAGTACTTC. Protein: CASSLRTRDEQYF.

The chain has TRBV6-6 and TRBJ2-2; the D gene is possibly TRBD2 (6 bases). In germline, CDR1 is MNHNY, CDR2 SVGAGI (reference sequence). The CDR3 is 15 amino acids. Trimming took off 6 bases at V and 3 bases at J, with 14 bases between the two ends. Here the CDR3 DNA reads TGTGCCAGCAGCAGTCTTCTAGCGCACACCGGGGAGCTGTTTTTT. Encoded protein: CASSSLLAHTGELFF.

The genes are TRBV7-9 and TRBJ1-5; TRBD1 matches 9 bases. Germline CDR1 and CDR2: SEHNR and FQNEAQ (reference sequence). With V trimmed by 5 bases and J by 1 base, 12 bases remained unmatched. This CDR3 spans 18 amino acids. The CDR3 coding sequence is TGTGCCAGCAGCCTTAATACAGGGGGCCGGTTGAGCAATCAGCCCCAGCATTTT. Encoded protein: CASSLNTGGRLSNQPQHF.

The chain carries TRBV11-2 and TRBJ1-1, with D uncertain. Germline-derived CDR1 and CDR2 are SGHAT and FQNNGV. The CDR3 extends over 13 amino acids. The V end was cut by 8 bases, the J end by 3 bases, with 13 bases between. Here the CDR3 DNA reads TGTGCCAGCTCTTGGAGTGGGGACACTGAAGCTTTCTTT. This translates into CASSWSGDTEAFF. The full variable domain, its missing parts supplied by reference TRBV11-2 and TRBJ1-1, is EAGVAQSPRYKIIEKRQSVAFWCNPISGHATLYWYQQILGQGPKLLIQFQNNGVVDDSQLPKDRFSAERLKGVDSTLKIQPAKLEDSAVYLCASSWSGDTEAFFGQGTRLTVV.